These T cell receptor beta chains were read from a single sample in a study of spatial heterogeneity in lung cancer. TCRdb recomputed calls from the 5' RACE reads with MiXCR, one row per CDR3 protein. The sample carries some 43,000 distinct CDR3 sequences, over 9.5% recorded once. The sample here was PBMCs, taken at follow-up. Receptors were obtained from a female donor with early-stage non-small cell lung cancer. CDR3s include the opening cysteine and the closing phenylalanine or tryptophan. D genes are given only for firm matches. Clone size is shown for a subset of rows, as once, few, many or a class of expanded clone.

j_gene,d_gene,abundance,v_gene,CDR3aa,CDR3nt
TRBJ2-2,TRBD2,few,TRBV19,CASSSSGGANTGELFF,TGTGCCAGTAGTAGCAGCGGGGGCGCCAACACCGGGGAGCTGTTTTTT
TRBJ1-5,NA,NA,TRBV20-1,CSAQTQGYQPQHF,TGCAGTGCCCAAACGCAGGGGTATCAGCCCCAGCATTTT
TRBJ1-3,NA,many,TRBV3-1,CASSPLTSPGNTIYF,TGTGCCAGCAGCCCCCTTACGAGCCCTGGAAACACCATATATTTT
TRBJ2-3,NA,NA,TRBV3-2,CASSQSERGSSTDTQYF,TGTGCCAGCAGCCAAAGTGAGCGGGGGTCCAGCACAGATACGCAGTATTTT
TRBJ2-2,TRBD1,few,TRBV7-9,CASSPMDGTGGTGELFF,TGTGCCAGCAGTCCAATGGACGGGACAGGGGGCACCGGGGAGCTGTTTTTT
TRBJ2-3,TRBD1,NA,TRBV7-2,CASSFQGVTDTQYF,TGTGCCAGCAGCTTTCAGGGGGTCACAGATACGCAGTATTTT
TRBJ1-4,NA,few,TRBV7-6,CASSGPGGVEEKLFF,TGTGCCAGCAGCGGACCCGGCGGGGTGGAAGAAAAACTGTTTTTT
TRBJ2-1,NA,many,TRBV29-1,CSSQAGYEQFF,TGCAGCTCCCAGGCGGGTTATGAGCAGTTCTTC
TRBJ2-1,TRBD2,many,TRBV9,CASSVEGGPGLVGNEQFF,TGTGCCAGCAGCGTAGAAGGCGGACCGGGACTAGTCGGTAATGAGCAGTTCTTC
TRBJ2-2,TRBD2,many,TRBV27,CASSLLAATISGELFF,TGTGCCAGCAGTTTACTAGCGGCCACCATATCCGGGGAGCTGTTTTTT
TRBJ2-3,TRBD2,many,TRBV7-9,CASSLDWRGSTDTQYF,TGTGCCAGCAGCTTAGATTGGCGGGGGAGCACAGATACGCAGTATTTT
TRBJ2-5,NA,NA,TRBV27,CASSLLGGVRETQYF,TGTGCCAGCAGTTTATTGGGGGGCGTTAGGGAGACCCAGTACTTC
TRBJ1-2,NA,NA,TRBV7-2,CASSPDSRYGYTF,TGTGCCAGCAGCCCCGACAGTAGATATGGCTACACCTTC
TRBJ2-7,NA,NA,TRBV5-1,CASSPGAAYEQYF,TGCGCCAGTTCACCGGGAGCGGCCTACGAGCAGTACTTC
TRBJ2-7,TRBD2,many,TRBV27,CASSRPGLDYEQYF,TGTGCCAGCAGCAGACCGGGACTAGACTACGAGCAGTACTTC
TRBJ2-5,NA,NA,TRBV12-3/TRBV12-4,CASSQLGLRETQYF,TGTGCCAGCAGCCAACTGGGGCTGAGAGAGACCCAGTACTTC
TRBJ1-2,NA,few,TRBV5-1,CASSLEGFAYGYTF,TGCGCCAGCAGCTTGGAGGGATTTGCCTATGGCTACACCTTC
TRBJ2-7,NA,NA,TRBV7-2,CASSLESRYEQYF,TGTGCCAGCAGCTTAGAATCGCGATACGAGCAGTACTTC
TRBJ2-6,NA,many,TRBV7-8,CASSRGLANRRKGANVLTF,TGTGCCAGCAGCCGGGGGTTGGCGAACAGGAGAAAAGGGGCCAACGTCCTGACTTTC
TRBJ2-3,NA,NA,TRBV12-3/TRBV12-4,CASSERFRTDTQYF,TGTGCCAGCAGTGAGCGGTTTCGCACAGATACGCAGTATTTT
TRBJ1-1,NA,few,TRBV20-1,CSARVETVNTEAFF,TGCAGTGCTAGAGTCGAGACGGTGAACACTGAAGCTTTCTTT
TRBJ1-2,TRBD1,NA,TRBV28,CASSAPTGAGGYTF,TGTGCCAGCAGTGCACCAACAGGGGCCGGTGGCTACACCTTC
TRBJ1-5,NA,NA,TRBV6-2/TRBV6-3,CASNILPSNQPQHF,TGTGCCAGCAACATACTCCCCAGCAATCAGCCCCAGCATTTT
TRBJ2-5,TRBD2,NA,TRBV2,CASRLSGGAAETRYF,TGTGCCAGCAGGCTTAGCGGGGGGGCCGCAGAGACCCGGTACTTC
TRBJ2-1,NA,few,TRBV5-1,CASSGQWQGEGNEQFF,TGCGCCAGCAGCGGTCAGTGGCAGGGGGAGGGCAATGAGCAGTTCTTC
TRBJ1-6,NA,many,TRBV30,CAWSGNSPLHF,TGTGCCTGGAGTGGAAATTCACCCCTCCACTTT
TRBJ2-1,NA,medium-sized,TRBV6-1,CASSVLSGEQFF,TGTGCCAGCAGTGTCCTCAGTGGTGAGCAGTTCTTC
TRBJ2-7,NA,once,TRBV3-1,CASSQTGQETYEQYF,TGTGCCAGCAGCCAAACGGGGCAGGAAACCTACGAGCAGTACTTC
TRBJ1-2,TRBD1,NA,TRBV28,CASSGGAGGGLVTDGYTF,TGTGCCAGCAGTGGCGGCGCAGGGGGGGGACTCGTGACGGATGGCTACACCTTC
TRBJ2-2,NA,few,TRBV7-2,CASSLLFGTLNTGELFF,TGTGCCAGCAGCTTACTATTCGGGACCCTTAACACCGGGGAGCTGTTTTTT
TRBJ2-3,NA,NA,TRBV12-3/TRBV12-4,CASSLDSFQVDTQYF,TGTGCCAGCAGTTTAGACAGCTTTCAAGTAGATACGCAGTATTTT
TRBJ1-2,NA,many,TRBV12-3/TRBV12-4,CASRIRDTYGYTF,TGTGCCAGCAGGATCCGGGACACCTATGGCTACACCTTC